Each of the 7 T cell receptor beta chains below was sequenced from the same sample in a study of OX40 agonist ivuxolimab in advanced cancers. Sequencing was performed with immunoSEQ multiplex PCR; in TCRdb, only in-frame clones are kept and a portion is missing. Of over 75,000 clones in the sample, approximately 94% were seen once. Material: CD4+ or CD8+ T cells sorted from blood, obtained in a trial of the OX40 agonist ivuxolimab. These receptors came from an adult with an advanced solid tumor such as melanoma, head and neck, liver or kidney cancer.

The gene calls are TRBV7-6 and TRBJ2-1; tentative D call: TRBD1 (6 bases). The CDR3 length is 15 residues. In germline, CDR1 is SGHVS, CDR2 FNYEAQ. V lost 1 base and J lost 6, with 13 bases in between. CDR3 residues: CASSLGTESLNEQFF. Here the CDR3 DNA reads TGTGCCAGCAGCTTAGGGACAGAATCCCTCAATGAGCAGTTCTTC.

This chain's CDR3 is CASGGDGSQETQYF. Written as DNA, the CDR3 is TGTGCCAGCGGGGGGGACGGATCCCAAGAGACCCAGTACTTC. The V call is TRBV27, the J call TRBJ2-5; 7 nucleotides agree with TRBD2. The CDR3 is 14 amino acids. CDR1 MNHEY and CDR2 SMNVEV come from the germline V gene (reference sequence). V shed 8 bases, J shed 1 base, and the junction held 7 bases outside the gene matches.

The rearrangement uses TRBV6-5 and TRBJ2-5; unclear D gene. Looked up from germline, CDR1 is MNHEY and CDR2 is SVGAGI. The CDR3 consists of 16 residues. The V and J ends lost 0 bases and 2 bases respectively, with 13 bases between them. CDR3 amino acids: CASSYSHLKLQETQYF. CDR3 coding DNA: TGTGCCAGCAGTTACTCACATTTGAAATTACAAGAGACCCAGTACTTC.

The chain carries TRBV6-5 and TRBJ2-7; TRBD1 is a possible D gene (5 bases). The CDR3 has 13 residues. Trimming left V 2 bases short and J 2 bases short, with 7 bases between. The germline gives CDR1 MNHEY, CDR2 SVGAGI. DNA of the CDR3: TGTGCCAGCAGTTACCAGGGAACCTACGAGCAGTACTTC. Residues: CASSYQGTYEQYF.

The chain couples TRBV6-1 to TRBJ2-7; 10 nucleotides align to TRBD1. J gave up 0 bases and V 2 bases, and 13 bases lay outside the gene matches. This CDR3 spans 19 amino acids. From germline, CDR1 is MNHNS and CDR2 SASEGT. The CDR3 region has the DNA TGTGCCAGCAGTGAATTCCTAACTCCGGGACAGGGGAGCTCCTACGAGCAGTACTTC. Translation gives CASSEFLTPGQGSSYEQYF.

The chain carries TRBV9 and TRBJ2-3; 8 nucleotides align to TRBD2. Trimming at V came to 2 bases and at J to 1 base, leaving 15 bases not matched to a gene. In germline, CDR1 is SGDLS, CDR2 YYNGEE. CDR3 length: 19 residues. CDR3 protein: CASSVRPGLPAGGTDTQYF. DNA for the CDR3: TGTGCCAGCAGCGTCCGCCCCGGATTACCAGCGGGGGGCACAGATACGCAGTATTTT.

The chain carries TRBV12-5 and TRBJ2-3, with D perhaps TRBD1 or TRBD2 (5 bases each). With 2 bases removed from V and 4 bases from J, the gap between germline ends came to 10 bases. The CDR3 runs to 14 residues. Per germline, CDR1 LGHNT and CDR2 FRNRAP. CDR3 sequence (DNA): TGTGCTAGTGGTTTGCCGGGGACGGCAGATACGCAGTATTTT. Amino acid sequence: CASGLPGTADTQYF.